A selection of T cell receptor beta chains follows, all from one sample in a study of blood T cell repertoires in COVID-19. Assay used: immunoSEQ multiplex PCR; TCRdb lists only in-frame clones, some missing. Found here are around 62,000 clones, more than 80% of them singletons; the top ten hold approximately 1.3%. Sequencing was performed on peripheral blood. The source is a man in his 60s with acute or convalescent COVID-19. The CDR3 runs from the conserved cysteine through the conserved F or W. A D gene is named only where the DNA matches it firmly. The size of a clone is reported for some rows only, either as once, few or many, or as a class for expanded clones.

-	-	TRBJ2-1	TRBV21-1	TGTGCCAGCAGCAAATGGAGAGGACTAGCGGGAGTTGAGCAGTTCTTC	CASSKWRGLAGVEQFF
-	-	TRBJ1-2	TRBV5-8	TGTGCCAGCAGCTGGAGAAACGGCTACACCTTC	CASSWRNGYTF
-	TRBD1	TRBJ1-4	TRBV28	TGTGCCAGTACCATGACAGGGACTAATGAAAAACTGTTTTTT	CASTMTGTNEKLFF
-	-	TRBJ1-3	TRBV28	TGTGCCAGCAGTCCAGGGGCAGGAAACACCATATATTTT	CASSPGAGNTIYF
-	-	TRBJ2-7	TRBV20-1	TGCAGTGCCCTGAGCTACTACGAGCAGTACTTC	CSALSYYEQYF
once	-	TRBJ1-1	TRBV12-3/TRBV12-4	TGTGCCAGCAGTTTAGCGGCGAACACTGAAGCTTTCTTT	CASSLAANTEAFF
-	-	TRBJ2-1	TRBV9	TGTGCCAGCAGCGTAGTTAGCAGATCCGAGGGCAATGAGCAGTTCTTC	CASSVVSRSEGNEQFF
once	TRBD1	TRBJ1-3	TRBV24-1	TGTGCCACCAGGACAGGGACTGGAAACACCATATATTTT	CATRTGTGNTIYF
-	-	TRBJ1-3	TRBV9	TGTGCCAGCAGCGTAGCAGCAGCAGGGGCAGGTGGAAACACCATATATTTT	CASSVAAAGAGGNTIYF
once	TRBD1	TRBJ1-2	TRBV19	TGTGCCAGTAATCCAGCTCCAGGGGGCGGTTATGGCTACACCTTC	CASNPAPGGGYGYTF
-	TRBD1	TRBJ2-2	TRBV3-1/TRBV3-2	TGTGCCAGCAGCCAAGGAAGTGACGCAGGGGGCGGCGGGGAGCTGTTTTTT	CASSQGSDAGGGGELFF
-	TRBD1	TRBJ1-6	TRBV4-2	TGTGCCAGCAGCCAAGAAAGAATAGGGGGCCATAATTCACCCCTCCACTTT	CASSQERIGGHNSPLHF
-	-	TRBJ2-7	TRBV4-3	TGCGCCAGCAGCCCTTCGGGGTTAGGATACGAGCAGTACTTC	CASSPSGLGYEQYF
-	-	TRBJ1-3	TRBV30	TGTGCCTGGAATGGCCTTTCAGCGAGCTCTGGAAACACCATACATTTT	CAWNGLSASSGNTIHF
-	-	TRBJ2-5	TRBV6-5	TGTGCCAGCAGTTACAGGAGAGAAGAGACCCAGTACTTC	CASSYRREETQYF
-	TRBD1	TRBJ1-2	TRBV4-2	TGTGCCAGCAGGACCGGACAGGGAGGAGAGTATGGCTACACCTTC	CASRTGQGGEYGYTF
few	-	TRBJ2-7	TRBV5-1	TGCGCCAGCAGCCCCAGAACAGGACGTTCCTACGAGCAGTACTTC	CASSPRTGRSYEQYF
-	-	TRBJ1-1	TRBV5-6	TGTGCCAGCAGCTTGGGCCCGGGGAACACTGAAGCTTTCTTT	CASSLGPGNTEAFF
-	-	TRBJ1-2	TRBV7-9	TGTGCCAGCACATACCCGGGGGGGAAGTATGGCTACACCTTC	CASTYPGGKYGYTF
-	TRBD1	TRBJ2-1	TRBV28	TGTGCCAGCAGTTCTGGGGGACAGGGCCCCAATGAGCAGTTCTTC	CASSSGGQGPNEQFF
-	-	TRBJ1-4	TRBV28	TGTGCCAGTCTTAGTGCAACTAATGAAAAACTGTTTTTT	CASLSATNEKLFF
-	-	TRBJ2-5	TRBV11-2	TGTGCCAGCAGCCAACTAGTAGGGTGGGTAGAGACCCAGTACTTC	CASSQLVGWVETQYF
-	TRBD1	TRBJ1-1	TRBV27	TGTGCCAGCAGTTTCCCGGACAGGGTGCACACTGAAGCTTTCTTT	CASSFPDRVHTEAFF
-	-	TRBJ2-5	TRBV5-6	TGTGCCAGCAGCCTAGCCCTCGAAGAGTGGGGTTGGACCCAGTACTTC	CASSLALEEWGWTQYF
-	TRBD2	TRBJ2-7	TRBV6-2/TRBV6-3	TGTGCCAGCAGTTACTCGGGCGGGAGGGCCTTGTACGAGCAGTACTTC	CASSYSGGRALYEQYF
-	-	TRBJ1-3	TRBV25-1	TGTGCCAGCAGTGAATCCGGGAGGGGCCGCGGGAACACCATATATTTT	CASSESGRGRGNTIYF
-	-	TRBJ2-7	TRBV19	TGTGCCAGTAGTACCACTAACGAGCAGTACTTC	CASSTTNEQYF
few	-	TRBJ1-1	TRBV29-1	TGCAGCGTTGAATCCGGGGTTGGCACTGAAGCTTTCTTT	CSVESGVGTEAFF
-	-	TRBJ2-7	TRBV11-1	TGTGCCAGCACCCCGGTAGCGTTTGTCGCCGAGCAGTACTTC	CASTPVAFVAEQYF
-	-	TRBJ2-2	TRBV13	TGTGCCAGCAGCGGTACAGGGCCCGGGGAGCTGTTTTTT	CASSGTGPGELFF
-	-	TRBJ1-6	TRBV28	TGTGCCAGCAGACAGAGGGAAGGTCCTCCTGGGAATTCACCCCTCCACTTT	CASRQREGPPGNSPLHF
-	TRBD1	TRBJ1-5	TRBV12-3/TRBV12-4	TGTGCCAGCAGGGGACAGGGCAATCAGCCCCAGCATTTT	CASRGQGNQPQHF
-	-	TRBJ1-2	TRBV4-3	TGCGCCAGCAGCCAAGATTGGGGAGGCAGGGTGGATGGCTACACCTTC	CASSQDWGGRVDGYTF
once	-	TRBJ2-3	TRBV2	TGTGCCAGCAGGAATAGCGGAGCAGGACAAGATACGCAGTATTTT	CASRNSGAGQDTQYF
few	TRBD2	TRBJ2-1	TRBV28	TGTGCCAGCAGGAGGGGGCTAGCGGGAGAAAATGAGCAGTTCTTC	CASRRGLAGENEQFF
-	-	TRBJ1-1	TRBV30	TGTGCCTGGAGTGCGGACAAAGTTTATGGGGCTTTCTTT	CAWSADKVYGAFF
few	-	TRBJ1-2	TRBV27	TGTGCCAGCAGTTTGCTGGGCAAGAGGGACTCTGGCTACACCTTC	CASSLLGKRDSGYTF
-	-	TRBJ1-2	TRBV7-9	TGTGCCAGCAGCTTGGGAGACTCAACCTCGGAAGGCTACACCTTC	CASSLGDSTSEGYTF
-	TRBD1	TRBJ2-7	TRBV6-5	TGTGCCAGTAGATCGGACAGGGAAAATATCTACGAGCAGTACTTC	CASRSDRENIYEQYF
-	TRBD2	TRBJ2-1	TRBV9	TGTGCCAGCAGCGTAGCCGGGAGGGCCCCGGATGAGCAGTTCTTC	CASSVAGRAPDEQFF
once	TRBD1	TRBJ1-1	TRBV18	TGTGCCAGCTCCCGAGGGGGACAGGGTTGGACTGAAGCTTTCTTT	CASSRGGQGWTEAFF
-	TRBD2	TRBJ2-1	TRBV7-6	TGTGCCAGCAGCCGTACTAGCGTAAGCTCCTACAATGAGCAGTTCTTC	CASSRTSVSSYNEQFF
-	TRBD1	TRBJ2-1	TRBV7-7	TGTGCTAGCAGCCCACAGGGGGCCGCCTACAATGAGCAGTTCTTC	CASSPQGAAYNEQFF
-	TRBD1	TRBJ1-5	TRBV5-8	TGTGCCAGCAGCTCGCGGACAGGGGTCAATCAGCCCCAGCATTTT	CASSSRTGVNQPQHF
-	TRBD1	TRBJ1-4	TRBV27	TGTGCCAGCAGTTTATCCCGCAGGGGGCTAAAACTGTTTTTT	CASSLSRRGLKLFF
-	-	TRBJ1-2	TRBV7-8	TGTGCCAGCAGCTTCTCGACAGCTAACTATGGCTACACCTTC	CASSFSTANYGYTF
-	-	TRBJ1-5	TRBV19	TGTGCCAGTAGTATAGATGAGCAGGGATATCAGCCCCAGCATTTT	CASSIDEQGYQPQHF
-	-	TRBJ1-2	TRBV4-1	TGCGCCAGCAGCCAAGCGGACTATGGCTACACCTTC	CASSQADYGYTF
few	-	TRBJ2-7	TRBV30	TGTGCCTGGAGTACCGGGAACTACTACGAGCAGTACTTC	CAWSTGNYYEQYF
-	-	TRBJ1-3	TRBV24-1	TGTGCCACCAGTGAGACAGCTGGAAACACCATATATTTT	CATSETAGNTIYF
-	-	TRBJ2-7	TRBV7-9	TGTGCCAGCAGCCGGGACTCAAGCTCCTACGAGCAGTACTTC	CASSRDSSSYEQYF